Each of the 31 T cell receptor beta chains below was sequenced from the same sample in a study of T cells in Graves' hyperthyroidism and ophthalmopathy. TCR beta CDR3 region amplification was performed from RNA transcripts. The primer set for the first-round RT-PCR of the TCR CDR3 was HTBI. TCRdb used MiXCR to reprocess the multiplex PCR reads, holding one entry per CDR3 protein. This table has about 400,000 distinct CDR3 sequences, 14% to 15% appearing once. Sequencing input: blood. The receptor source for this set is a man in his late teens or twenties with Graves' ophthalmopathy.

In its sample, this clonotype was seen a few times. V gene TRBV9 combines with J gene TRBJ2-5; D possibly corresponds to TRBD1 (5 bases). This CDR3 comprises 15 residues. Trimming took off 0 bases at V and 1 base at J, with 10 bases between the two ends. Germline V lookup: CDR1 SGDLS, CDR2 YYNGEE. This chain's CDR3 is CASSVEKGPQETQYF. As DNA, the CDR3 is TGTGCCAGCAGCGTAGAAAAGGGGCCCCAAGAGACCCAGTACTTC.

In its sample, this clonotype was seen many times. The CDR3, as DNA: TGTGCCAGCAGTTTCCGACCGGGATACACTGAAGCTTTCTTT. As protein: CASSFRPGYTEAFF. This chain connects TRBV12-3 or TRBV12-4 to TRBJ1-1; D unresolved. V lost 3 bases and J lost 3, with 11 bases in between. This CDR3 is 14 amino acids long.

This clonotype was seen repeatedly, ten times or more. The V and J genes are TRBV3-1 and TRBJ2-3; 8 bases match TRBD1. The CDR3 covers 17 residues. Germline V gene data show CDR1 as LGHDT and CDR2 as YNNKEL (reference sequence). V shed 0 bases, J shed 2 bases, and the junction held 7 bases outside the gene matches. CDR3 bases: TGTGCCAGCAGCCAAGACCCAGGGGGCCCCCACACAGATACGCAGTATTTT. Protein sequence: CASSQDPGGPHTDTQYF.

This clonotype was seen repeatedly, ten times or more. This rearrangement joins TRBV5-1 to TRBJ1-2, with a tentative D call TRBD1 (6 bases). The CDR3 runs to 14 residues. Germline V gives CDR1 SGHRS, CDR2 YFSETQ. The ends were cut back, 1 base at V and 3 bases at J, with 10 bases in the middle. The DNA for the CDR3 is TGCGCCAGCAGCTTGAGGACAGATGACTATGGCTACACCTTC. It codes for CASSLRTDDYGYTF. Based on the CDR3 plus reference TRBV5-1 and TRBJ1-2, the full variable domain is KAGVTQTPRYLIKTRGQQVTLSCSPISGHRSVSWYQQTPGQGLQFLFEYFSETQRNKGNFPGRFSGRQFSNSRSEMNVSTLELGDSALYLCASSLRTDDYGYTFGSGTRLTVV.

This clonotype was counted many times. The chain recombines TRBV2 with TRBJ2-3; 10 bases are shared with TRBD2. The CDR3 totals 18 residues. The germline V gene encodes CDR1 SNHLY and CDR2 FYNNEI. V trimming: 2 bases; J trimming: 2 bases; junction bases outside the gene matches: 10. CDR3 amino acids: CASSESVASGGDTDTQYF. DNA of the CDR3: TGTGCCAGCAGTGAAAGTGTAGCTAGCGGGGGAGACACAGATACGCAGTATTTT.

There are many counts of this clonotype. The chain employs TRBV12-3 or TRBV12-4 and TRBJ2-7, with D maybe TRBD2 (5 bases). There are 14 residues in the CDR3. V was pared by 2 bases and J by 0 bases, with 8 bases between. The CDR3 protein is CASSLTGSSYEQYF. CDR3 nucleotides: TGTGCCAGCAGTTTAACGGGGAGCTCCTACGAGCAGTACTTC.

This clonotype showed up many times. The chain uses TRBV4-1 and TRBJ1-1, with D hard to call. Per germline, CDR1 MGHRA and CDR2 YSYEKL. With 1 base removed from V and 0 bases from J, the gap between germline ends came to 12 bases. The CDR3 is made up of 16 amino acids. The CDR3 nucleotides are TGCGCCAGCAGCCAAGCCCCAGCACCAATGAACACTGAAGCTTTCTTT. It encodes CASSQAPAPMNTEAFF.

This clonotype was detected many times. This rearrangement joins TRBV29-1 to TRBJ2-7; D gene uncertain. This CDR3 is 12 amino acids long. Trimming took 1 base from V and 5 from J, leaving 9 bases between them. Germline-derived CDR1 and CDR2 are SQVTM and ANQGSEA. CDR3 DNA sequence: TGCAGCGTTGAAGGGTCGGGCGACGAGCAGTACTTC. Its protein is CSVEGSGDEQYF.

The chain has TRBV19 and TRBJ1-5; 7 bases are a match to TRBD1. Losses at the gene ends were 5 bases for V and 6 bases for J; bases not matched to a gene: 7. This CDR3 comprises 14 residues. The germline V gene has CDR1 LNHDA and CDR2 SQIVND (reference sequence). CDR3 sequence (DNA): TGTGCCAGTAGTGTCGACAGGGACGGTCAGCCCCAGCATTTT. It specifies CASSVDRDGQPQHF.

This clonotype was found many times. V and J are TRBV6-1 and TRBJ2-7; TRBD2 aligns across 8 bases. Trimming at V came to 6 bases and at J to 6 bases, leaving 10 bases not matched to a gene. The CDR3 loop spans 14 amino acids. The V gene's germline CDR1 is MNHNS and CDR2 SASEGT. For the CDR3, the DNA is TGTGCCAGCAGAGATAGCGGGGACTTAGGCGAGCAGTACTTC. This sequence encodes CASRDSGDLGEQYF.

This clonotype was observed a handful of times. The genes are TRBV5-8 and TRBJ2-2; D may be TRBD2 (6 bases). The ends were cut back, 3 bases at V and 0 bases at J, with 15 bases in the middle. Germline V CDR1 and CDR2: SGHTS, YDEGEE. This CDR3 spans 17 amino acids. The CDR3 coding sequence is TGTGCCAGCAGCTGGAGGGCTCGGCGGTCGAACACCGGGGAGCTGTTTTTT. Translating gives CASSWRARRSNTGELFF.

This clonotype was picked up many times. The genes are TRBV6-1 and TRBJ2-7; D perhaps matches TRBD2 (7 bases). Germline V gene lookup returns CDR1 MNHNS and CDR2 SASEGT. V was shortened by 9 bases and J by 3 bases, with 15 bases between the two germline ends. This CDR3 is built from 13 residues. Here the CDR3 reads CASVGGGLYEQYF. CDR3 sequence (DNA): TGTGCCAGTGTAGGGGGGGGACTCTACGAGCAGTACTTC.

In its sample, this clonotype was seen many times. The J gene is TRBJ1-5, the V gene TRBV6-6; the D gene is possibly TRBD1 (5 bases). The CDR3 loop spans 16 amino acids. V was cut by 0 bases and J by 6 bases, with 15 bases left in between. The germline gives CDR1 MNHNY, CDR2 SVGAGI (reference sequence). The CDR3 nucleotides are TGTGCCAGCAGTTACTCGACGGGGGGTTCGCGTCAGCCCCAGCATTTT. It codes for CASSYSTGGSRQPQHF.

The chain carries TRBV6-1 and TRBJ2-1, with 7 bases lining up with TRBD2. The CDR3 spans 11 residues. Per the germline V gene, CDR1 is MNHNS and CDR2 is SASEGT. Unmatched junction bases numbered 4, after V lost 2 bases and J lost 15 bases. For the CDR3, the DNA is TGTGCCAGCAGTGAATTGGGGGGGAGGTTCTTC. Protein product: CASSELGGRFF.

This clonotype was seen once. The chain carries TRBV5-4 and TRBJ1-1; D call uncertain. CDR3 size: 15 residues. V shed 4 bases and J shed 3 bases, with 16 bases lying between them. Germline CDR1 is SGHNT and CDR2 is YYREEE (reference sequence). The DNA for the CDR3 is TGTGCCAGCAGCCCCCCTGGTAGGGATTACACTGAAGCTTTCTTT. Translating gives CASSPPGRDYTEAFF.

This clonotype was recorded a few times. The J gene is TRBJ2-1, the V gene TRBV10-2, with D uncertain. The ends were cut back, 2 bases at V and 4 bases at J, with 6 bases in the middle. This CDR3 is 13 amino acids long. Germline CDR1 and CDR2: WSHSY and SAAADI. The CDR3 region is CASSETEYNEQFF. For the CDR3, the DNA is TGCGCCAGCAGTGAGACGGAATACAATGAGCAGTTCTTC.

The sample holds many counts of this clonotype. This chain links TRBV5-1 with TRBJ1-4; D is unclear. Trimming cost V 2 bases and J 8 bases, with 7 bases left between them. Germline V gives CDR1 SGHRS, CDR2 YFSETQ. CDR3 size: 12 residues. The CDR3 loop is CASSFAREKLFF. The CDR3 DNA is TGCGCCAGCAGCTTCGCCCGAGAAAAACTGTTTTTT.

This chain links TRBV6-1 with TRBJ2-7; D ambiguous. The V end lost 5 bases, the J end lost 5 bases, and 16 bases lay between the germline ends. The CDR3 is 14 amino acids. Germline V gene lookup returns CDR1 MNHNS and CDR2 SASEGT. This CDR3 reads CASSYVLRTHEQYF. CDR3 sequence (DNA): TGTGCCAGCAGTTACGTGCTTAGGACCCACGAGCAGTACTTC.

This clonotype has at least ten counts. The genes are TRBV10-1 and TRBJ2-5; 12 nucleotides match TRBD2. Germline-derived CDR1 and CDR2 are WNHNN and SYGVQD (reference sequence). This CDR3 spans 15 amino acids. With 5 bases clipped from V and 2 bases from J, the junction kept 3 bases outside the gene matches. CDR3 amino acids: CASSRTSGVQETQYF. The DNA for the CDR3 is TGCGCCAGCAGTCGGACTAGCGGGGTACAAGAGACCCAGTACTTC.

This clonotype has ten or more counts. The chain has TRBV7-2 and TRBJ2-3; tentative D call: TRBD2 (7 bases). Trimming pared 1 base from V and 2 bases from J, leaving 13 bases between. This CDR3 has 16 amino acids. Germline lookup yields CDR1 SGHTA and CDR2 FQGNSA. CDR3 loop: CASSLVGGGPTDTQYF. The CDR3 nucleotides read TGTGCCAGCAGCTTAGTGGGGGGGGGCCCCACAGATACGCAGTATTTT. Based on the CDR3 plus reference TRBV7-2 and TRBJ2-3, the full variable domain is GAGVSQSPSNKVTEKGKDVELRCDPISGHTALYWYRQSLGQGLEFLIYFQGNSAPDKSGLPSDRFSAERTGGSVSTLTIQRTQQEDSAVYLCASSLVGGGPTDTQYFGPGTRLTVL.

This clonotype was seen a few times. This chain links TRBV19 with TRBJ2-2; D is uncertain. This CDR3 has 16 amino acids. In germline, CDR1 is LNHDA, CDR2 SQIVND (reference sequence). V lost 10 bases, J lost 0 bases, and 18 bases lay in between. The CDR3 sequence: CATTHRTETNTGELFF. In DNA, the CDR3 is TGTGCCACAACCCACCGGACGGAAACGAACACCGGGGAGCTGTTTTTT. Based on the CDR3 plus reference TRBV19 and TRBJ2-2, the full variable domain is DGGITQSPKYLFRKEGQNVTLSCEQNLNHDAMYWYRQDPGQGLRLIYYSQIVNDFQKGDIAEGYSVSREKKESFPLTVTSAQKNPTAFYLCATTHRTETNTGELFFGEGSRLTVL.

This chain joins TRBV10-3 and TRBJ2-7, with a possible D match to TRBD2 (6 bases). Germline CDR1 is ENHRY and CDR2 is SYGVKD. Trimming removed 0 bases at V and 2 bases at J, with 14 bases between. The CDR3 has 16 amino acids. In DNA form, the CDR3 reads TGTGCCATCAGTGAGTCGTGGGACTTCCAGCCCTACGAGCAGTACTTC. Amino acids: CAISESWDFQPYEQYF.

This clonotype was seen a handful of times. The rearrangement links TRBV6-4 to TRBJ1-5, with unresolved D. V was pared by 6 bases and J by 2 bases, with 11 bases between. Germline loops: CDR1 MRHNA, CDR2 SNTAGT. This CDR3 has 14 amino acids. The DNA of the CDR3 is TGTGCCAGCAGCTTGGTGAATGGCAATCAGCCCCAGCATTTT. Amino acids: CASSLVNGNQPQHF.

This sequence joins TRBV27 and TRBJ2-2, with TRBD2 matching 8 bases. The V gene's germline CDR1 is MNHEY and CDR2 SMNVEV (reference sequence). The CDR3 loop spans 15 amino acids. V trimming: 1 base; J trimming: 3 bases; junction bases outside the gene matches: 1. CDR3 loop: CASSLLLADTGELFF. For the CDR3, the DNA is TGTGCCAGCAGTTTATTACTAGCGGACACCGGGGAGCTGTTTTTT.

There are many counts of this clonotype. V gene TRBV11-2 combines with J gene TRBJ1-1; 7 bases line up with TRBD1. CDR1 is SGHAT, CDR2 FQNNGV, per germline. With 2 bases clipped from V and 1 base from J, the junction kept 16 bases outside the gene matches. This CDR3 contains 19 residues. DNA of the CDR3: TGTGCCAGCAGCTTATTTTACGGGACAGACCTAACGGGGAACACTGAAGCTTTCTTT. This encodes CASSLFYGTDLTGNTEAFF.

This clonotype has only a few counts. A read error may explain this, as a much larger clone is one base away. The J gene is TRBJ2-7, the V gene TRBV28; maybe TRBD1 (5 bases). The CDR3 loop spans 14 amino acids. CDR1 and CDR2 (germline): MDHEN, SYDVKM. CDR3 DNA sequence: TGTGCCAGCAGCGGATCGGACATAACCTACGGGCAGTACTTC. It specifies CASSGSDITYGQYF.

This clonotype was recorded many times. J is TRBJ1-1 and V is TRBV7-9; D gene unclear. The CDR3 length is 16 residues. V lost 4 bases and J 0 bases, leaving 15 bases between the germline ends. Germline-derived CDR1 and CDR2 are SEHNR and FQNEAQ (reference sequence). Here the CDR3 DNA reads TGTGCCAGCAGCTCAGAAAGGACGGCGATGAACACTGAAGCTTTCTTT. Protein sequence: CASSSERTAMNTEAFF.

CDR3 loop: CASSLVQVEQFF. Written as DNA, the CDR3 is TGTGCCAGCAGCTTGGTCCAGGTCGAGCAGTTCTTC. This chain connects TRBV7-2 to TRBJ2-1; D ambiguous. V lost 3 bases and J 10 bases, leaving 10 bases between the germline ends. The CDR3 has 12 amino acids. CDR1 is SGHTA and CDR2 is FQGNSA in the germline V gene.

For the CDR3, the DNA is TGTGCCAGCAGCTTATCACCTTTGAAAACAGATACGCAGTATTTT. This gives the protein CASSLSPLKTDTQYF. The rearrangement links TRBV7-3 to TRBJ2-3; D is undetermined. CDR1 SGHTA and CDR2 FQGTGA come from the germline V gene. This CDR3 has 15 amino acids. V was pared by 2 bases and J by 3 bases, with 12 bases between. The whole variable domain, filled in from reference TRBV7-3 and TRBJ2-3, reads GAGVSQTPSNKVTEKGKYVELRCDPISGHTALYWYRQSLGQGPEFLIYFQGTGAADDSGLPNDRFFAVRPEGSVSTLKIQRTERGDSAVYLCASSLSPLKTDTQYFGPGTRLTVL.

This clonotype came up a few times. The rearrangement joins TRBV18 to TRBJ2-7; possibly TRBD2 for D (6 bases). The CDR3 totals 16 residues. V shed 1 base and J shed 2 bases, with 15 bases lying between them. Looked up from germline, CDR1 is KGHSH and CDR2 is LQKENI. The CDR3 region has the DNA TGTGCCAGCTCACCACTAGCCCGGGAGTTAGCCTACGAGCAGTACTTC. Its translation: CASSPLARELAYEQYF.

The chain recombines TRBV4-1 with TRBJ1-2, with D tentatively TRBD1 (5 bases). The V and J ends lost 1 base and 4 bases respectively, with 10 bases between them. This CDR3 is 14 amino acids long. Germline CDR1 is MGHRA and CDR2 is YSYEKL. The chain's CDR3 is CASSQGGAVYGYTF. In DNA, the CDR3 is TGCGCCAGCAGCCAAGGTGGGGCAGTCTATGGCTACACCTTC.